These 24 T cell receptor beta chains came from one sample sequenced in a study of patients and donors after allogeneic stem cell transplantation. TCRdb called the RT-PCR reads again in MiXCR, with one record for every CDR3 protein. In the table there are over 150,000 distinct CDR3 sequences, around 30% of which are singletons. The specimen sequenced was blood, either unsorted or a sorted T cell fraction (not recorded which). Every receptor here comes from a human donor who was either an allogeneic HSCT recipient or a stem cell or donor lymphocyte infusion donor (not recorded which). It is not recorded whose cells these are; they may come from a transplant donor.

The table lists this clonotype with a few counts. This chain connects TRBV4-1 to TRBJ1-4; 12 bases agree with TRBD1. J was trimmed by 3 bases and V by 5 bases; bases with no gene match: 7. There are 17 residues in the CDR3. Germline V gene sequence: CDR1 MGHRA, CDR2 YSYEKL. CDR3 sequence (DNA): TGCGCCAGCAGCGGACCGGGACAGGGGGCGTCTAATGAAAAACTGTTTTTT. Its translation: CASSGPGQGASNEKLFF.

V usage is TRBV12-3 or TRBV12-4 and J usage is TRBJ1-5, with TRBD1 matching over 8 bases. The CDR3 totals 15 residues. The junction had 2 bases not matched to a gene; V was cut back by 3 bases and J by 1 base. The CDR3 DNA reads TGTGCCAGCAGTTTTTACAGGGGGAGCAATCAGCCCCAGCATTTT. The encoded protein is CASSFYRGSNQPQHF.

V usage is TRBV18 and J usage is TRBJ1-3, with TRBD1 matching 8 bases. The V gene end was trimmed by 3 bases and the J gene end by 0 bases; junction bases not matched to a gene: 7. The CDR3 sequence is 17 residues long. From germline, CDR1 is KGHSH and CDR2 LQKENI. The CDR3 sequence is CASSPGTGGGSGNTIYF. For the CDR3, the DNA is TGTGCCAGCTCACCGGGGACAGGAGGCGGCTCTGGAAACACCATATATTTT.

The J gene is TRBJ2-7, the V gene TRBV4-2; 7 positions agree with TRBD1. Germline CDR1 and CDR2: LGHNA and YNFKEQ. The V gene end was trimmed by 1 base and the J gene end by 1 base; junction bases not matched to a gene: 4. This CDR3 has 15 amino acids. The chain's CDR3 is CASSQGGTESYEQYF. The DNA for the CDR3 is TGTGCCAGCAGCCAAGGAGGGACAGAGTCCTACGAGCAGTACTTC.

V usage is TRBV5-1 and J usage is TRBJ2-1; 8 nucleotides line up with TRBD2. Germline CDR1 reads SGHRS; CDR2 reads YFSETQ. The trim removed 0 bases at V and 4 bases at J, leaving 3 bases unmatched. This CDR3 contains 15 residues. CDR3 coding DNA: TGCGCCAGCAGCTTGGATATAGCGGGATACAATGAGCAGTTCTTC. It codes for CASSLDIAGYNEQFF.

The rearrangement joins TRBV4-2 to TRBJ2-4; the match to TRBD2 covers 10 bases. The CDR3 runs to 18 residues. Germline V gene lookup returns CDR1 LGHNA and CDR2 YNFKEQ. V was pared by 8 bases and J by 0 bases, with 13 bases of the junction left unmatched. The CDR3 loop is CASSQSSGRSLAKNIQYF. The CDR3 DNA sequence: TGTGCCAGCTCCCAGAGTAGCGGGAGGTCCCTAGCCAAAAACATTCAGTACTTC.

This clonotype turned up a few times. This chain links TRBV7-9 with TRBJ2-1, with 7 nucleotides matching TRBD2. The V gene end was trimmed by 5 bases and the J gene end by 0 bases; junction bases not matched to a gene: 7. Germline CDR1 and CDR2: SEHNR and FQNEAQ (reference sequence). The length of the CDR3 is 16 residues. The CDR3: CASSTRGGSSYNEQFF. The CDR3 DNA reads TGTGCCAGCAGCACCCGGGGCGGGAGCTCCTACAATGAGCAGTTCTTC.

The V call is TRBV4-2, the J call TRBJ2-7; D may correspond to TRBD1 or TRBD2 (5 bases each). The CDR3 contains 15 residues. Trimming shortened V by 0 bases and J by 3 bases, and 12 bases separated the two germline ends. Germline assignment: CDR1 LGHNA and CDR2 YNFKEQ. The CDR3 loop is CASSQEGPSLYEQYF. DNA of the CDR3: TGTGCCAGCAGCCAAGAGGGACCCAGCCTCTACGAGCAGTACTTC.

The genes are TRBV12-3 or TRBV12-4 and TRBJ1-2; 7 bases fit TRBD1. CDR3 length equals 14 residues. After removal of 5 bases from V and 4 bases from J, the junction contained 7 bases not matched to a gene. CDR3 loop: CASSRQGYSYGYTF. In nucleotides, the CDR3 is TGTGCCAGCAGTCGACAGGGATATTCCTATGGCTACACCTTC.

The rearrangement links TRBV3-1 to TRBJ1-6; TRBD1 might be the D (6 bases). CDR1 is LGHDT, CDR2 YNNKEL, per germline (reference sequence). There are 19 residues in the CDR3. Trimming pared 0 bases from V and 6 bases from J, leaving 21 bases between. CDR3 DNA: TGTGCCAGCAGCCAAGAGGTTTTTTGGACAGCGGCGCTTAATTCACCCCTCCACTTT. This encodes CASSQEVFWTAALNSPLHF.

The chain has TRBV5-1 and TRBJ2-1; D is possibly TRBD2 (6 bases). The germline gives CDR1 SGHRS, CDR2 YFSETQ. The CDR3 contains 17 residues. Trimming removed 0 bases at V and 4 bases at J, with 17 bases between. Here the CDR3 reads CASSLGLATSGYNEQFF. The CDR3 DNA sequence: TGCGCCAGCAGCTTGGGGCTAGCGACTAGTGGGTACAATGAGCAGTTCTTC.

This clonotype appeared a few times. The chain has TRBV18 and TRBJ1-1; weak D call: TRBD1 (5 bases). This CDR3 is built from 16 residues. Germline lookup yields CDR1 KGHSH and CDR2 LQKENI. Trimming removed 2 bases from V and 2 bases from J, with 15 bases in between. For the CDR3, the DNA is TGTGCCAGCTCACCAACGAGTGGGGGTTACAACACTGAAGCTTTCTTT. Its translation: CASSPTSGGYNTEAFF.

In this sample, this clonotype turned up a few times. The chain carries TRBV20-1 and TRBJ2-1; D unclear. CDR1 is DFQATT and CDR2 is SNEGSKA in the germline V gene (reference sequence). CDR3 length: 10 residues. The V gene lost 4 bases and the J gene lost 9 bases, with 7 bases spanning the gap. In DNA, the CDR3 is TGCAGTGCTACTCACTTTGAGCAGTTCTTC. This gives the protein CSATHFEQFF.

This clonotype was detected only a few times. The chain combines TRBV12-3 or TRBV12-4 with TRBJ2-1, with TRBD2 matching 13 bases. The trim removed 5 bases at V and 2 bases at J, leaving 6 bases unmatched. The CDR3 spans 17 residues. This chain's CDR3 is CASSGLAGESPYNEQFF. CDR3 nucleotides: TGTGCCAGCAGTGGACTAGCGGGAGAATCCCCCTACAATGAGCAGTTCTTC.

The rearrangement links TRBV28 to TRBJ2-7, with 8 positions matching TRBD2. The V segment lost 7 bases and the J segment 7 bases; nucleotides outside the gene matches: 12. CDR3 length: 14 amino acids. CDR1 is MDHEN, CDR2 SYDVKM, per germline. CDR3 protein: CASNPGGSIREQYF. The CDR3, as DNA: TGTGCCAGCAACCCGGGAGGGAGTATACGGGAGCAGTACTTC.

The count of this clonotype is one. This sequence joins TRBV11-2 and TRBJ2-1; no clear D. CDR1 is SGHAT and CDR2 is FQNNGV in the germline V gene. CDR3 size: 13 residues. The ends were cut back, 1 base at V and 9 bases at J, with 10 bases in the middle. CDR3 in amino acids: CASSLARSAEQFF. In DNA form, the CDR3 reads TGTGCCAGCAGCTTAGCAAGGTCAGCTGAGCAGTTCTTC. Variable domain in full (rest from reference TRBV11-2 and TRBJ2-1): EAGVAQSPRYKIIEKRQSVAFWCNPISGHATLYWYQQILGQGPKLLIQFQNNGVVDDSQLPKDRFSAERLKGVDSTLKIQPAKLEDSAVYLCASSLARSAEQFFGPGTRLTVL.

This clonotype was found a few times. This chain connects TRBV6-5 to TRBJ1-5, with 7 bases matching TRBD1. The junction had 3 bases not matched to a gene; V was cut back by 6 bases and J by 7 bases. In germline, CDR1 is MNHEY, CDR2 SVGAGI. This CDR3 is built from 12 residues. The CDR3: CASRRQGQPQHF. CDR3 in DNA: TGTGCCAGCAGACGACAGGGACAGCCCCAGCATTTT.

This clonotype was detected many times. The gene calls are TRBV5-1 and TRBJ1-5; the D is unclear. This CDR3 has 15 amino acids. Trimming cost V 1 base and J 2 bases, with 10 bases left between them. Germline values: CDR1 SGHRS, CDR2 YFSETQ. This CDR3 reads CASSLNPVGNQPQHF. CDR3 in DNA: TGCGCCAGCAGCTTGAACCCGGTGGGCAATCAGCCCCAGCATTTT.

A few counts support this clonotype. The CDR3 protein is CASSLGDREETQYF. In nucleotides, the CDR3 is TGTGCCAGCAGCTTAGGGGACAGGGAAGAGACCCAGTACTTC. J is TRBJ2-5 and V is TRBV7-8; 9 bases are shared with TRBD1. The CDR3 is 14 amino acids. V dropped 1 base and J dropped 3; count of bases not matched to a gene: 0. CDR1 and CDR2 (germline): SGHVS, FQNEAQ.

This clonotype has more than one count but fewer than ten. V is TRBV29-1 and J is TRBJ1-2, with D unclear. The CDR3 sequence is 12 residues long. CDR1 and CDR2 (germline): SQVTM, ANQGSEA. Trimming pared 6 bases from V and 4 bases from J, leaving 12 bases between. In nucleotides, the CDR3 is TGCAGCGTGGGAGGTCTTGGCTATGGCTACACCTTC. As protein: CSVGGLGYGYTF.

CDR3 DNA sequence: TGTGCCAGCAGTGCCCGACTAGCGGGAATCAATGAGCAGTTCTTC. Translated, it gives CASSARLAGINEQFF. The chain couples TRBV12-3 or TRBV12-4 to TRBJ2-1; 11 bases are shared with TRBD2. J was trimmed by 6 bases and V by 5 bases; bases with no gene match: 6. This CDR3 has 15 amino acids.

This clonotype came up once. This rearrangement joins TRBV7-2 to TRBJ2-1; the match to TRBD2 covers 11 bases. This CDR3 region has 16 residues. Germline V lookup: CDR1 SGHTA, CDR2 FQGNSA. Losses at the gene ends were 5 bases for V and 5 bases for J; bases not matched to a gene: 8. CDR3 sequence (DNA): TGTGCCAGCAGCACCTGGACTAGCGGGTGGAACAATGAGCAGTTCTTC. Its translation is CASSTWTSGWNNEQFF.

The chain joins TRBV28 to TRBJ2-1; D might be TRBD1 (6 bases). Germline V CDR1 and CDR2: MDHEN, SYDVKM. Between the trimmed V and J ends, which lost 5 bases and 3 bases, there was a span of 14 bases. The CDR3 runs 15 residues. CDR3 loop: CASSDRSPLYNEQFF. The CDR3 DNA reads as TGTGCCAGCAGTGACAGGTCTCCTCTCTACAATGAGCAGTTCTTC.

The rearrangement uses TRBV12-3 or TRBV12-4 and TRBJ2-3; D tentatively reads TRBD1 or TRBD2 (5 bases each). Trimming removed 7 bases from V and 0 bases from J, with 17 bases in between. CDR3 length equals 16 residues. The CDR3 bases are TGTGCCAGCACCGAACGGGGCGGAACTAGCACAGATACGCAGTATTTT. Translation gives CASTERGGTSTDTQYF.